These 15 T cell receptor beta chains were all obtained from the same sample, sequenced in a study of PD-L1 blockade in urothelial cancer. Sequencing used immunoSEQ multiplex PCR; TCRdb keeps in-frame clones, though not all of them. The sample consists of approximately 46,000 clones, approximately 77% of them appearing once. Sample: PBMCs, taken around atezolizumab (anti-PD-L1) treatment. Receptor source: a man in his 70s with urothelial cancer.

This clone was seen more than once but under ten times. The gene calls are TRBV7-9 and TRBJ2-1, with 9 bases matching TRBD2. This CDR3 has 13 amino acids. The V gene's germline CDR1 is SEHNR and CDR2 FQNEAQ (reference sequence). DNA for the CDR3: TGTGTTACGGGACTAGCTGCGGGGGAGCTGCAGTTCTTC. This sequence encodes CVTGLAAGELQFF.

The chain links TRBV5-4 to TRBJ1-1; possible D gene TRBD1, 6 bases. V lost 4 bases to trimming and J lost 4 bases, with 17 bases between them. This CDR3 has 15 residues. CDR1 and CDR2 (germline): SGHNT, YYREEE (reference sequence). The CDR3 loop reads CASSRLYRDGTEAFF. The DNA of the CDR3 is TGTGCCAGCAGCCGTCTTTACAGGGACGGCACTGAAGCTTTCTTT.

The CDR3 DNA follows: TGTGCCAGCAGCGTCCTAGCGGGAGGGAGCACAGATACGCAGTATTTT. This sequence encodes CASSVLAGGSTDTQYF. The rearrangement links TRBV9 to TRBJ2-3; 12 bases are shared with TRBD2. CDR3 length equals 16 residues. Trimming at V came to 2 bases and at J to 0 bases, leaving 1 base not matched to a gene. Germline-derived CDR1 and CDR2 are SGDLS and YYNGEE.

This clone was seen a handful of times. The V and J genes are TRBV11-3 and TRBJ2-1, with 14 nucleotides matching TRBD2. V lost 6 bases, J lost 5 bases, and 3 bases stayed unmatched. Germline-derived CDR1 and CDR2 are SGHNT and YENEEA. This CDR3 region has 15 residues. Written as DNA, the CDR3 is TGTGCCAGCAGTCGACTAGCGGGAGGGGACAATGAGCAGTTCTTC. Amino acid sequence: CASSRLAGGDNEQFF.

The rearrangement links TRBV19 to TRBJ1-2, with D hard to call. The CDR3 is 13 residues long. In germline, CDR1 is LNHDA, CDR2 SQIVND (reference sequence). V was clipped by 5 bases and J by 3 bases, with 10 bases between them. CDR3 region: CASSSREHYGYTF. DNA for the CDR3: TGTGCCAGTAGTTCGCGGGAGCACTATGGCTACACCTTC.

The rearrangement links TRBV5-1 to TRBJ2-1, with TRBD2 matching over 7 bases. Looked up from germline, CDR1 is SGHRS and CDR2 is YFSETQ. V gave up 0 bases and J gave up 7 bases; unmatched junction bases: 10. This CDR3 has 16 amino acids. CDR3 bases: TGCGCCAGCAGCTTGGGCTTACGGGACTACTTTAATGAGCAGTTCTTC. Translated, it gives CASSLGLRDYFNEQFF.

The chain recombines TRBV5-1 with TRBJ2-7; the match to TRBD1 covers 9 bases. The CDR3 has 13 amino acids. Losses at the gene ends were 4 bases for V and 5 bases for J; bases not matched to a gene: 4. Germline V gene lookup returns CDR1 SGHRS and CDR2 YFSETQ. The CDR3 DNA sequence: TGCGCCAGCAGCCGACAGGGGGAAGACGAGCAGTACTTC. This encodes CASSRQGEDEQYF. Supplemented by reference TRBV5-1 and TRBJ2-7, the full variable domain reads KAGVTQTPRYLIKTRGQQVTLSCSPISGHRSVSWYQQTPGQGLQFLFEYFSETQRNKGNFPGRFSGRQFSNSRSEMNVSTLELGDSALYLCASSRQGEDEQYFGPGTRLTVT.

The chain is built from TRBV7-2 and TRBJ1-2; a possible D gene is TRBD1 (6 bases). V shed 5 bases and J shed 4 bases, with 14 bases lying between them. Germline CDR1 reads SGHTA; CDR2 reads FQGNSA. The CDR3 is 14 residues long. CDR3 loop: CASSGPRGGYGYTF. CDR3 nucleotides: TGTGCCAGCAGCGGGCCAAGAGGGGGCTATGGCTACACCTTC.

This sequence joins TRBV25-1 and TRBJ2-3, with 7 bases identical to TRBD2. Per germline, CDR1 MGHDK and CDR2 SYGVNS. CDR3 size: 12 residues. Losses at the gene ends were 6 bases for V and 3 bases for J; bases not matched to a gene: 0. CDR3: CASRRGTDTQYF. The CDR3 nucleotides are TGTGCCAGCAGGCGGGGGACAGATACGCAGTATTTT.

This rearrangement joins TRBV11-3 to TRBJ2-1; D remains ambiguous. With 2 bases removed from V and 7 bases from J, the gap between germline ends came to 6 bases. Germline V gene sequence: CDR1 SGHNT, CDR2 YENEEA. The CDR3 consists of 12 residues. CDR3 region: CASSLPSNEQFF. CDR3 coding DNA: TGTGCCAGCAGCTTACCTAGTAATGAGCAGTTCTTC.

The chain has TRBV30 and TRBJ1-2, with 9 bases identical to TRBD1. The junction had 3 bases not matched to a gene; V was cut back by 3 bases and J by 7 bases. CDR1 GTSNPN and CDR2 SVGIG come from the germline V gene (reference sequence). This CDR3 spans 12 amino acids. The CDR3 sequence is CAWRGQGRGYTF. In DNA form, the CDR3 reads TGTGCCTGGAGGGGACAGGGCCGTGGCTACACCTTC.

The J gene is TRBJ2-1, the V gene TRBV18, with 10 bases fitting TRBD2. J lost 14 bases, V lost 6 bases, and 16 bases had no gene match. The CDR3 loop spans 15 amino acids. Germline assignment: CDR1 KGHSH and CDR2 LQKENI. The CDR3 region is CASSPGTSAPHGEFF. CDR3 bases: TGTGCCAGCTCTCCCGGGACTAGCGCGCCTCACGGCGAGTTCTTC.

The chain joins TRBV7-9 to TRBJ2-7, with a weak D call TRBD2 (6 bases). Germline V CDR1 and CDR2: SEHNR, FQNEAQ (reference sequence). Deletions cut 2 bases from V and 5 bases from J, with 16 bases between. The CDR3 is made up of 15 amino acids. Here the CDR3 DNA reads TGTGCCAGCAGCTTATCCGGGAGCTTTTTCAACGAGCAGTACTTC. Translating gives CASSLSGSFFNEQYF.

J is TRBJ2-3 and V is TRBV27, with 11 bases fitting TRBD2. V shed 6 bases, J shed 5 bases, and the junction held 13 bases outside the gene matches. The CDR3 is made up of 17 amino acids. The V gene's germline CDR1 is MNHEY and CDR2 SMNVEV (reference sequence). The CDR3, as DNA: TGTGCCAGCAGCCCCATATCGACTAGCGGGGTGTTAGATACGCAGTATTTT. It codes for CASSPISTSGVLDTQYF.

The chain recombines TRBV7-9 with TRBJ1-1, with TRBD1 matching 8 bases. The CDR3 is made up of 15 amino acids. Unmatched junction bases numbered 8, after V lost 3 bases and J lost 5 bases. Germline V CDR1 and CDR2: SEHNR, FQNEAQ (reference sequence). The CDR3 sequence is CASSFQGAGSTEAFF. The CDR3 DNA follows: TGTGCCAGCAGCTTCCAGGGGGCGGGGAGTACTGAAGCTTTCTTT.